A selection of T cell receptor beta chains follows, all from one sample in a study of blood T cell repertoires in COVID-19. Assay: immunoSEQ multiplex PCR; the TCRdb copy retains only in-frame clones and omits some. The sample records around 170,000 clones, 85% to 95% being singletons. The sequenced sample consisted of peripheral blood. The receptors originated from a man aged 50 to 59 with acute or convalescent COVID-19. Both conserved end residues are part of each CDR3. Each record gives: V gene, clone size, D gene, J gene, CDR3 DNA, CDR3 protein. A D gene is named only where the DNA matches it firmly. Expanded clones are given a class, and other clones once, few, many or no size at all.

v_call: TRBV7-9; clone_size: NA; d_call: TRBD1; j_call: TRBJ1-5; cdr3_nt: TGTGCCAGCAGCTCTGGGGGGGACAGGCATCAGCCCCAGCATTTT; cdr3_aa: CASSSGGDRHQPQHF
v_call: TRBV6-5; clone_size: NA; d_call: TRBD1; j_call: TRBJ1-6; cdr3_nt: TGTGCCACCGCGACAGGGGAGCGTTCACCCCTCCACTTT; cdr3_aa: CATATGERSPLHF
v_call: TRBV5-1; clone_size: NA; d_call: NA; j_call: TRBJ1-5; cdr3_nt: TGCGCCAGCAGCTTACAGGGTCAACAGCCCCAGCATTTT; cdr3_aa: CASSLQGQQPQHF
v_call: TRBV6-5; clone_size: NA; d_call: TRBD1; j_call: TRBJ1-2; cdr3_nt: TGTGCCAGCAGGATGACAGGGAATCATGGCTACACCTTC; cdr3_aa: CASRMTGNHGYTF
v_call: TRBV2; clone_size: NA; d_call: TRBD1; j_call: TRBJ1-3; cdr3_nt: TGTGCCAGCAGTGAAAGTCCTGGGACAGCACGAAACACCATATATTTT; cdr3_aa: CASSESPGTARNTIYF
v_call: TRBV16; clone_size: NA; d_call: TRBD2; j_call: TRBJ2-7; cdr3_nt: TGTGCCACCAAGCGGGATGGCTACGAGCAGTACTTC; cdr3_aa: CATKRDGYEQYF
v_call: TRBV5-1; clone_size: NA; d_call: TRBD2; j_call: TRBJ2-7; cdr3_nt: TGCGCCAGCAGCTTCTCCCAGCGGGACTACGAGCAGTACTTC; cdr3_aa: CASSFSQRDYEQYF
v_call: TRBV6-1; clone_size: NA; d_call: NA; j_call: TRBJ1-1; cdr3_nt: TGTGCCAGCAGGGGACTTATAGGGGAAGCTTTCTTT; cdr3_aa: CASRGLIGEAFF
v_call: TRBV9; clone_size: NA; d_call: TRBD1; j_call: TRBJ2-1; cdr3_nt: TGTGCCAGCAGCGTGGACAGGGGCAATGAGCAGTTCTTC; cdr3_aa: CASSVDRGNEQFF
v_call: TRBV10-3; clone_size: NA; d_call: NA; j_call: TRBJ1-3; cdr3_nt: TGTGCCATCAGTGAGCCGGGCTCTGGAAACACCATATATTTT; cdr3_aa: CAISEPGSGNTIYF
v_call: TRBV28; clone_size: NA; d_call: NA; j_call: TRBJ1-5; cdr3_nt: TGTGCCAGCAGTTTACGGCCGAGTACGGGGAGACGACAGCCCCAGCATTTT; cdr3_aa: CASSLRPSTGRRQPQHF
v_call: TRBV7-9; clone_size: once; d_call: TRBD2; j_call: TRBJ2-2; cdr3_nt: TGTGCCAGCAGTTCACGGACTAGTTCCGGGGAGCTGTTTTTT; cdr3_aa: CASSSRTSSGELFF
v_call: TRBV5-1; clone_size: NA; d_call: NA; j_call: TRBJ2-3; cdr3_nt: TGCGCCAGCAGCCTTAACGGGGGTGGCACAGATACGCAGTATTTT; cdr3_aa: CASSLNGGGTDTQYF
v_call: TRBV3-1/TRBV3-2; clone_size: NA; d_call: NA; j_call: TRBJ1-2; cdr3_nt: TGTGCCAGCAGCCAAAGGAGTTTCGGTGGCTACACCTTC; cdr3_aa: CASSQRSFGGYTF
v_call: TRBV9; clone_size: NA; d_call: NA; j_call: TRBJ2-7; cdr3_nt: TGTGCCAGCAGCGTAGGACAGGAGCCTACCTACGAGCAGTACTTC; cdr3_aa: CASSVGQEPTYEQYF
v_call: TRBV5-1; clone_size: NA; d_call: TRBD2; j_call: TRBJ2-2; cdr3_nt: TGCGCCAGCAGCTCCATGACTAGCGGGAGTGGGACCGGGGAGCTGTTTTTT; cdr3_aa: CASSSMTSGSGTGELFF
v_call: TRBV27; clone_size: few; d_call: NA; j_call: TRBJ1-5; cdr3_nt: TGTGCCAGCAGCAACTTTAATCAGCCCCAGCATTTT; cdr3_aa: CASSNFNQPQHF
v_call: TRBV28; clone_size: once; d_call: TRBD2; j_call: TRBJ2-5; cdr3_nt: TGTGCCAGCAGTCAGGGAGGGCAAGAGACCCAGTACTTC; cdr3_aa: CASSQGGQETQYF
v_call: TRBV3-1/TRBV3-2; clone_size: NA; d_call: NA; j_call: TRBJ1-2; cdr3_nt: TGTGCCAGCAGCCAAGAAAGCGGTCGCTACACCTTC; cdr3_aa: CASSQESGRYTF
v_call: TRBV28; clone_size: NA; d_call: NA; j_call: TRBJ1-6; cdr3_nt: TGTGCCAGCAGTGTTGGACAGCTCGTGAATTCACCCCTCCACTTT; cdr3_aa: CASSVGQLVNSPLHF
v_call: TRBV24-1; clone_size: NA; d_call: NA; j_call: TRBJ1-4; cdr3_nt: TGTGCCACCAGTGATGGGAGAGCGCGCAAGGCTAATGAAAAACTGTTTTTT; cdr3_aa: CATSDGRARKANEKLFF
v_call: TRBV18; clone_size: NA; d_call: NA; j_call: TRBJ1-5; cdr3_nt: TGTGCCAGCTCACGGGAGGGGCAGCCCCAGCATTTT; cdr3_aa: CASSREGQPQHF
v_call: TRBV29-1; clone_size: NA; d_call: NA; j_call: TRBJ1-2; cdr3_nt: TGCAGCGTTGAACACCGAGCTTTATATGGCTACACCTTC; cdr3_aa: CSVEHRALYGYTF
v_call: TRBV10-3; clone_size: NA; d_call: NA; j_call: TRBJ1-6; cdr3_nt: TGTGCCATCAGTGAGCCGGGACAAAGAAATTCACCCCTCCACTTT; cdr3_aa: CAISEPGQRNSPLHF
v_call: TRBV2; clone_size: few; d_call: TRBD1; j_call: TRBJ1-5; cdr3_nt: TGTGCCAGCAGTGAAGAGGGGGCGAGGAACAATCAGCCCCAGCATTTT; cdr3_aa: CASSEEGARNNQPQHF
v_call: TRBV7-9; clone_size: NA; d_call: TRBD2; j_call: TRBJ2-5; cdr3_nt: TGTGCCAGCAGCTTGGGAAGCGGGGCTTACCAAGAGACCCAGTACTTC; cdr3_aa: CASSLGSGAYQETQYF
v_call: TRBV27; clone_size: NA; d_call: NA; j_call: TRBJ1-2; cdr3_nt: TGTGCCAGCAGTTCCACCTGGGGGGTAGCCTATGGCTACACCTTC; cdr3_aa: CASSSTWGVAYGYTF
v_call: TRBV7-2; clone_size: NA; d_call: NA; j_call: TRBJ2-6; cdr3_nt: TGTGCCAGCAGCCCCCTGACGGGAGGGGCCAACGTCCTGACTTTC; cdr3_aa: CASSPLTGGANVLTF
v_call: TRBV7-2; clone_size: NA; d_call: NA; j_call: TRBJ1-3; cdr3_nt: TGTGCCAGCAGCTTAGGTACAGGGAGTTACTTGAGAAACACCATATATTTT; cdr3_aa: CASSLGTGSYLRNTIYF
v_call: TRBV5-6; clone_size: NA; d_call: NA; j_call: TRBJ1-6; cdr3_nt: TGTGCCAGCAGCCATATTGGGAGCTCCTATAATTCACCCCTCCACTTT; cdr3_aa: CASSHIGSSYNSPLHF
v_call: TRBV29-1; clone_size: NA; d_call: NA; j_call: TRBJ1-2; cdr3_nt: TGCAGCGTTGAAGCAGCGTCCCCTTGGAGTGGCTACACCTTC; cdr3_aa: CSVEAASPWSGYTF
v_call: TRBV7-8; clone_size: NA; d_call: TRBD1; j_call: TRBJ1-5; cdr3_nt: TGTGCCAGCAGCCCTTCTGGGCGGGACAGCTATCAGCCCCAGCATTTT; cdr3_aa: CASSPSGRDSYQPQHF
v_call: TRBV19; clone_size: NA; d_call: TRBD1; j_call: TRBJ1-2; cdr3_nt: TGTGCCAGTAGTCCGGGGACAGCTAACTATGGCTACACCTTC; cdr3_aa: CASSPGTANYGYTF
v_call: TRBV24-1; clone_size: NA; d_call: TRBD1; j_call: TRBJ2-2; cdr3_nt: TGTGCCACCAGTGGTATTCAGGGGGAGAACACCGGGGAGCTGTTTTTT; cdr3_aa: CATSGIQGENTGELFF
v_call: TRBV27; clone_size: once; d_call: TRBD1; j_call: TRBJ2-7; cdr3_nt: TGTGCCAGCAGTTTCCAGGTCGGGACAGGGGGATACGAGCAGTACTTC; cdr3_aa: CASSFQVGTGGYEQYF
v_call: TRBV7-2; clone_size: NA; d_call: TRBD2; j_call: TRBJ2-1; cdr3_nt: TGTGCCAGCAGTCCGCCCGGGACTAGGGGAAACAATGAGCAGTTCTTC; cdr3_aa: CASSPPGTRGNNEQFF
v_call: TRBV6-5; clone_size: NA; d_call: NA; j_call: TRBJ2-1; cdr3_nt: TGTGCCAGCAGTTACAATCGGGAGAGCTACAATGAGCAGTTCTTC; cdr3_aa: CASSYNRESYNEQFF
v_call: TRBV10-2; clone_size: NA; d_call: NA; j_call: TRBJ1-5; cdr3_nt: TGCGCCAGCAGTGAGCCGGGGTTTAGCAATCAGCCCCAGCATTTT; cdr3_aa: CASSEPGFSNQPQHF
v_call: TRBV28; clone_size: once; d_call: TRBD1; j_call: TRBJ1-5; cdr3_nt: TGTGCCAGCAGTTCCGGGACAGTAAGGCGTCAGCCCCAGCATTTT; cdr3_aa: CASSSGTVRRQPQHF
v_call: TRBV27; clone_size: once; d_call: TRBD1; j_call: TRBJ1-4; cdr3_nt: TGTGCCAGCAGTTCCCTGGGACAGGGTAATGAAAAACTGTTTTTT; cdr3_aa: CASSSLGQGNEKLFF
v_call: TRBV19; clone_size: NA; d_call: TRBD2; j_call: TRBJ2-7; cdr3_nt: TGTGCCAGTAGTACCGCGGGGGTTACCTTAGGTGAGCAGTACTTC; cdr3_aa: CASSTAGVTLGEQYF
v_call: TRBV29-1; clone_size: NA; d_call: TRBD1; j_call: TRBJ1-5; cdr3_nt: TGCAGCGTTCAAATCGCAGGGGGGCCCCAGCATTTT; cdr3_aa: CSVQIAGGPQHF
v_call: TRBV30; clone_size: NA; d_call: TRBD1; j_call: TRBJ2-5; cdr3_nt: TGTGCCTGGAGTTTGACAGGGCAAGAGACCCAGTACTTC; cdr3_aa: CAWSLTGQETQYF
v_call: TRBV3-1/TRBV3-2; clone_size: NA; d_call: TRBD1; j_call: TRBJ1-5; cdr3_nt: TGTGCCAGCAGCCAAGTAGAGGACAGGGACAATCAGCCCCAGCATTTT; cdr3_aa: CASSQVEDRDNQPQHF
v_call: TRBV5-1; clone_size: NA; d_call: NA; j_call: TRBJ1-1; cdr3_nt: TGCGCCTCAGGGGAGGGGTACTTGAACACTGAAGCTTTCTTT; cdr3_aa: CASGEGYLNTEAFF
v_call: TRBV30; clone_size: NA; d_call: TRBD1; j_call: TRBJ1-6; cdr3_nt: TGTGCCTGGAGTGTAGGGACAGGGAATTCACCCCTCCACTTT; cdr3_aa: CAWSVGTGNSPLHF
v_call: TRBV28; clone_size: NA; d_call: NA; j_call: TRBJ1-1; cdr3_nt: TGTGCCAGCTCGAGAGGGCCGTACGCTTTCTTT; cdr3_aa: CASSRGPYAFF
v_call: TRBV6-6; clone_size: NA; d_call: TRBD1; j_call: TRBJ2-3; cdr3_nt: TGTGCCAGCAGGTCGGGACAGGGGGCCCCAGATACGCAGTATTTT; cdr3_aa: CASRSGQGAPDTQYF